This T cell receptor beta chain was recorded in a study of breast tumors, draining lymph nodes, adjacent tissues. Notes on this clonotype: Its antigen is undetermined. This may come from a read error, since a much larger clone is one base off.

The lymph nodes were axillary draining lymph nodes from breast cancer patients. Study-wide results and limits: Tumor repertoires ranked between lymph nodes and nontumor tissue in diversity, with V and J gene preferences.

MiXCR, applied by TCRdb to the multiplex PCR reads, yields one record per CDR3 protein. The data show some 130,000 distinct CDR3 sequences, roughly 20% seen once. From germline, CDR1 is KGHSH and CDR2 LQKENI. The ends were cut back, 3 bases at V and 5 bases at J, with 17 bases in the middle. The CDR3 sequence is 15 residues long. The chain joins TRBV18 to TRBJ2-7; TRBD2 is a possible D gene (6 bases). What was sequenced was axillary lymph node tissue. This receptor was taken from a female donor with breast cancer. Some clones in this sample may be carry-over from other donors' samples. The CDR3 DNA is TGTGCCAGCTCACCGAAGGACGGGGGAGTCAACGAGCAGTACTTC. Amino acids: CASSPKDGGVNEQYF.